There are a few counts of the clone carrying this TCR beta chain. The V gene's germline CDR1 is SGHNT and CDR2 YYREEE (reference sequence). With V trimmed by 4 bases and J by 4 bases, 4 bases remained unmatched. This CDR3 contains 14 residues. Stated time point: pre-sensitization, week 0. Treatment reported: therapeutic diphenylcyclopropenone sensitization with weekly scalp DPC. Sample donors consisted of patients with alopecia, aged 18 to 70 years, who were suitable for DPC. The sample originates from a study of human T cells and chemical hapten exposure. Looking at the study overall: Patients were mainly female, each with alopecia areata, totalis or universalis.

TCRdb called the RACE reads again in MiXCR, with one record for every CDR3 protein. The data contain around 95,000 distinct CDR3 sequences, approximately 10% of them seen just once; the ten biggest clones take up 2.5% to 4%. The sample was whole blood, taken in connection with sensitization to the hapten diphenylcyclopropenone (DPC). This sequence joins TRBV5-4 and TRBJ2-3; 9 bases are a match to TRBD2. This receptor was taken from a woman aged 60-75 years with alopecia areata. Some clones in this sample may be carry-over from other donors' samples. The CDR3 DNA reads TGTGCCAGCAGCACCCGGACTAGCGCAGATACGCAGTATTTT. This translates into CASSTRTSADTQYF.